Below are 23 T cell receptor beta chains sequenced from a single sample in a study of blood T cell repertoires in COVID-19. Assay used: immunoSEQ multiplex PCR; TCRdb lists only in-frame clones, some missing. Counted here are some 100,000 clones, about 88% occurring once; the ten biggest clones make up roughly 17%. Sequencing was done on a sample of peripheral blood. Source of these receptors: a woman aged 55-69 years with acute or convalescent COVID-19.

The rearrangement joins TRBV6-5 to TRBJ2-7, with TRBD1 as a possible D gene (5 bases). The CDR3 consists of 12 residues. The germline V gene encodes CDR1 MNHEY and CDR2 SVGAGI. V was pared by 6 bases and J by 9 bases, with 15 bases between. The CDR3 coding sequence is TGTGCCAGCAGGGACACAAGAAAAGGGCAGTACTTC. This sequence encodes CASRDTRKGQYF.

This clone was counted a few times. V is TRBV9 and J is TRBJ1-1; 7 positions match TRBD1. The ends lost 3 bases at V and 1 base at J; junction bases unmatched: 6. The germline CDR1 and CDR2 sequences are SGDLS and YYNGEE. There are 15 residues in the CDR3. CDR3 sequence: CASSALGQTNTEAFF. CDR3 DNA sequence: TGTGCCAGCAGCGCCCTGGGACAGACGAACACTGAAGCTTTCTTT.

The CDR3 DNA follows: TGTGCCAGCAGCACTACTCGGCCTTCCTACAATGAGCAGTTCTTC. It translates to CASSTTRPSYNEQFF. The chain employs TRBV6-6 and TRBJ2-1; no reliable D call. Trimming removed 6 bases from V and 1 base from J, with 13 bases in between. This CDR3 is 15 amino acids long. CDR1 is MNHNY, CDR2 SVGAGI, per germline (reference sequence).

This clone was detected a few times. The rearrangement joins TRBV28 to TRBJ1-5; 9 positions match TRBD1. This CDR3 has 14 residues. Germline V CDR1 and CDR2: MDHEN, SYDVKM. Losses at the gene ends were 7 bases for V and 8 bases for J; bases not matched to a gene: 9. The CDR3 DNA follows: TGTGCCAGCACCACCGGGACAGGGATTGAGCCCCAGCATTTT. Translated: CASTTGTGIEPQHF.

The CDR3 loop reads CASRFWAQPQHF. Here the CDR3 DNA reads TGTGCCAGCAGATTCTGGGCTCAGCCCCAGCATTTT. The rearrangement joins TRBV9 to TRBJ1-5; D not certain. The CDR3 spans 12 residues. Trimming pared 5 bases from V and 6 bases from J, leaving 9 bases between. Germline CDR1 SGDLS, CDR2 YYNGEE.

This rearrangement joins TRBV3-1 (or the pseudogene TRBV3-2) to TRBJ1-2, with no clear D. The length of the CDR3 is 16 residues. CDR1 is LGHDT and CDR2 is YNNKEL in the germline V gene (reference sequence). Trimming cost V 1 base and J 4 bases, with 16 bases left between them. CDR3 amino acids: CASSQAPGYASYGYTF. The CDR3 DNA reads as TGTGCCAGCAGCCAAGCCCCAGGCTACGCGAGCTATGGCTACACCTTC.

This sequence joins TRBV10-3 and TRBJ2-7; 14 nucleotides match TRBD2. After removal of 4 bases from V and 0 bases from J, the junction contained 2 bases not matched to a gene. This CDR3 is 16 amino acids long. The germline V gene encodes CDR1 ENHRY and CDR2 SYGVKD. As DNA, the CDR3 is TGTGCCATCAGTGTGGGACTAGCGGGGGACTCCTACGAGCAGTACTTC. It codes for CAISVGLAGDSYEQYF.

This clone was recorded at least ten times. The chain is built from TRBV6-5 and TRBJ1-1, with 7 bases aligning to TRBD1. This CDR3 is 13 amino acids long. The V and J ends lost 6 bases and 3 bases, in that order; junction bases with no gene match: 4. Germline V lookup: CDR1 MNHEY, CDR2 SVGAGI. As DNA, the CDR3 is TGTGCCAGCAGACAAGACAGGGACACTGAAGCTTTCTTT. The encoded protein is CASRQDRDTEAFF.

The sample holds one count of this clone. The V call is TRBV27, the J call TRBJ1-4; D unclear. Germline V gene lookup returns CDR1 MNHEY and CDR2 SMNVEV (reference sequence). The CDR3 spans 14 residues. V was trimmed by 1 base and J by 5 bases, leaving 8 bases between them. The CDR3 loop reads CASSLWQSNEKLFF. The CDR3 DNA is TGTGCCAGCAGTTTATGGCAGTCGAATGAAAAACTGTTTTTT.

The chain employs TRBV7-2 and TRBJ2-7, with a possible D match to TRBD2 (6 bases). CDR1 and CDR2 (germline): SGHTA, FQGNSA. Trimming removed 6 bases from V and 2 bases from J, with 14 bases in between. This CDR3 is 14 amino acids long. This CDR3 is CASRLTGLAYEQYF. CDR3 DNA: TGTGCCAGCAGACTAACGGGACTCGCCTACGAGCAGTACTTC.

The rearrangement links TRBV6-6 to TRBJ2-5, with D tentatively TRBD2 (6 bases). With 6 bases removed from V and 5 bases from J, the gap between germline ends came to 19 bases. Germline V CDR1 and CDR2: MNHNY, SVGAGI (reference sequence). The CDR3 runs 15 residues. The DNA of the CDR3 is TGTGCCAGCAGCGCGGCACTAGCTGCTTCGGAGACCCAGTACTTC. Amino acids: CASSAALAASETQYF.

This chain links TRBV5-6 with TRBJ2-5; 8 positions agree with TRBD2. This CDR3 is 16 amino acids long. Germline V lookup: CDR1 SGHDT, CDR2 YYEEEE. Trimming at V came to 1 base and at J to 0 bases, leaving 5 bases not matched to a gene. The DNA for the CDR3 is TGTGCCAGCAGCTTGAATAGCGGGGTAAACCAAGAGACCCAGTACTTC. Its protein product is CASSLNSGVNQETQYF. The full variable domain, with the rest looked up from reference TRBV5-6 and TRBJ2-5, is DAGVTQSPTHLIKTRGQQVTLRCSPKSGHDTVSWYQQALGQGPQFIFQYYEEEERQRGNFPDRFSGHQFPNYSSELNVNALLLGDSALYLCASSLNSGVNQETQYFGPGTRLLVL.

The J gene is TRBJ1-2, the V gene TRBV18; 9 bases agree with TRBD1. The CDR3 covers 15 residues. Germline CDR1 KGHSH, CDR2 LQKENI. V lost 3 bases to trimming and J lost 5 bases; unmatched junction nucleotides: 7. The CDR3 sequence is CASSPPGQGGYGYTF. CDR3 nucleotide sequence: TGTGCCAGCTCACCTCCGGGACAGGGAGGTTATGGCTACACCTTC.

The V gene is TRBV6-4, the J gene TRBJ1-1; 7 nucleotides align to TRBD1. The junction had 6 bases not matched to a gene; V was cut back by 3 bases and J by 5 bases. This CDR3 region has 14 residues. Germline lookup yields CDR1 MRHNA and CDR2 SNTAGT. The CDR3: CASSDRQGDTEAFF. The CDR3 DNA sequence: TGTGCCAGCAGTGATAGGCAGGGGGATACTGAAGCTTTCTTT.

CDR3 sequence (DNA): TGTGCCTGGAGTCTTAACTATAATTCACCCCTCCACTTT. Encoded protein: CAWSLNYNSPLHF. The chain couples TRBV30 to TRBJ1-6, with D unclear. Germline CDR1 GTSNPN, CDR2 SVGIG (reference sequence). Trimming stripped 2 bases from V and 3 bases from J, with 5 bases between. This CDR3 has 13 amino acids.

The count of this clone is one. The chain links TRBV7-3 to TRBJ2-3; 10 bases match TRBD2. V lost 5 bases to trimming and J lost 2 bases; unmatched junction nucleotides: 7. Germline CDR1 SGHTA, CDR2 FQGTGA. This CDR3 spans 16 amino acids. The CDR3 reads CASSASGGGSTDTQYF. CDR3 coding DNA: TGTGCCAGCAGCGCAAGCGGGGGGGGCTCCACAGATACGCAGTATTTT.

The DNA of the CDR3 is TGTGCCAGCAGAAGAAGCACTAACTATGGCTACACCTTC. Amino acids: CASRRSTNYGYTF. This chain connects TRBV6-5 to TRBJ1-2; D is ambiguous. V was trimmed by 6 bases and J by 0 bases, leaving 8 bases between them. The CDR3 sequence is 13 residues long. The germline gives CDR1 MNHEY, CDR2 SVGAGI.

The chain links TRBV11-2 to TRBJ1-1, with D uncertain. The CDR3 covers 14 residues. CDR1 is SGHAT, CDR2 FQNNGV, per germline. Trimming removed 6 bases at V and 1 base at J, with 12 bases between. CDR3 residues: CASSDNQRNTEAFF. The DNA for the CDR3 is TGTGCCAGCAGTGACAATCAGAGGAACACTGAAGCTTTCTTT.

CDR3 sequence: CSARQGANHTF. CDR3 nucleotides: TGCAGTGCCAGACAGGGGGCGAATCACACCTTC. The chain carries TRBV20-1 and TRBJ1-2; 10 nucleotides line up with TRBD1. This CDR3 spans 11 amino acids. V lost 6 bases, J lost 12 bases, and 7 bases stayed unmatched. Germline V gives CDR1 DFQATT, CDR2 SNEGSKA (reference sequence).

The V call is TRBV7-2, the J call TRBJ2-2; TRBD1 aligns across 9 bases. Germline CDR1 reads SGHTA; CDR2 reads FQGNSA. Losses at the gene ends were 5 bases for V and 7 bases for J; bases not matched to a gene: 14. The CDR3 runs to 17 residues. The CDR3 is CASSPSAGQGFGGELFF. CDR3 nucleotide sequence: TGTGCCAGCAGCCCCTCAGCGGGACAGGGTTTCGGCGGGGAGCTGTTTTTT.

CDR3 sequence (DNA): TGTGCCAGCAGCGAGCGAGACGGGTTTGTTGGCTACGAGCAGTACTTC. This codes for CASSERDGFVGYEQYF. This rearrangement joins TRBV9 to TRBJ2-7; D is unclear. Trimming stripped 3 bases from V and 3 bases from J, with 19 bases between. The CDR3 runs 16 residues. Per germline, CDR1 SGDLS and CDR2 YYNGEE.

V and J are TRBV3-1 (or the pseudogene TRBV3-2) and TRBJ1-6; 11 bases are a match to TRBD1. V was clipped by 5 bases and J by 7 bases; unmatched bases: 1. This CDR3 spans 14 amino acids. Germline assignment: CDR1 LGHDT and CDR2 YNNKEL (reference sequence). CDR3 amino acids: CASSWDRGNSPLHF. In DNA, the CDR3 is TGTGCCAGCAGCTGGGACAGGGGGAATTCACCCCTCCACTTT.

The V call is TRBV18, the J call TRBJ1-5; 9 bases are a match to TRBD1. With 1 base clipped from V and 5 bases from J, the junction kept 3 bases outside the gene matches. From germline, CDR1 is KGHSH and CDR2 LQKENI. The CDR3 has 15 residues. The CDR3 region is CASSPRGQGYQPQHF. CDR3 nucleotide sequence: TGTGCCAGCTCACCACGAGGACAGGGGTATCAGCCCCAGCATTTT.